Below, 7 T cell receptor beta chains from the same sample are listed, as sequenced in a study of T cells in Graves' hyperthyroidism and ophthalmopathy. Amplification of TCR beta CDR3 regions used RNA as the template. The primer set for the first-round RT-PCR of the TCR CDR3 was HTBI. TCRdb itself ran the multiplex PCR reads through MiXCR, one entry per CDR3 protein. The sample includes a few hundred thousand distinct CDR3 sequences, about a fifth seen only once; the top ten take 40% to 45%. Material: blood. The source of these receptors is a man between 18 and 35 years old with Graves' ophthalmopathy.

This rearrangement joins TRBV20-1 to TRBJ2-5, with a weak D call TRBD1 (5 bases). The CDR3 is made up of 11 amino acids. V shed 6 bases and J shed 2 bases, with 7 bases lying between them. Germline-derived CDR1 and CDR2 are DFQATT and SNEGSKA (reference sequence). The CDR3 DNA follows: TGCAGTGCAGGGGCGCAAGAGACCCAGTACTTC. This translates into CSAGAQETQYF.

The chain joins TRBV6-2 or TRBV6-3 to TRBJ1-5; a possible D gene is TRBD1 (6 bases). This CDR3 comprises 14 residues. Trimming took off 2 bases at V and 5 bases at J, with 10 bases between the two ends. Germline V CDR1 and CDR2: MNHEY, SVGEGT. CDR3 bases: TGTGCCAGCAGTTACGCGGGGGCATATCAGCCCCAGCATTTT. It codes for CASSYAGAYQPQHF.

The CDR3 here is CASSFGGNMNTEAFF. CDR3 nucleotide sequence: TGTGCCAGCAGTTTTGGGGGCAACATGAACACTGAAGCTTTCTTT. The J gene is TRBJ1-1, the V gene TRBV12-3 or TRBV12-4; a weak D match, TRBD1 (6 bases). V lost 3 bases and J 0 bases, leaving 11 bases between the germline ends. CDR3 length: 15 residues.

The table lists this clonotype with a few counts. The V gene is TRBV6-1, the J gene TRBJ1-2, with TRBD1 matching 7 bases. Germline values: CDR1 MNHNS, CDR2 SASEGT. The CDR3 has 13 amino acids. J lost 10 bases, V lost 5 bases, and 10 bases had no gene match. CDR3 coding DNA: TGTGCCAGCAGTTTTCTGGGACAGTGGGACTACACCTTC. This encodes CASSFLGQWDYTF.

There are a few counts of this clonotype. The J gene is TRBJ2-1, the V gene TRBV6-1, with TRBD2 matching 9 bases. Germline trimming cut 6 bases from V and 0 bases from J; bases unmatched to any gene: 9. This CDR3 has 17 residues. Germline loops: CDR1 MNHNS, CDR2 SASEGT. For the CDR3, the DNA is TGTGCCAGCAGCGCTCCGGGACTAGCCCCCTCCTACAATGAGCAGTTCTTC. It codes for CASSAPGLAPSYNEQFF.

Ten or more counts support this clonotype. V and J are TRBV5-1 and TRBJ2-3; D remains ambiguous. From germline, CDR1 is SGHRS and CDR2 YFSETQ. V shed 4 bases and J shed 0 bases, with 12 bases lying between them. CDR3 size: 15 residues. CDR3: CASSPFPGSTDTQYF. The CDR3 DNA reads as TGCGCCAGCAGCCCTTTTCCAGGCAGCACAGATACGCAGTATTTT. The whole variable domain, remainder taken from reference TRBV5-1 and TRBJ2-3, is KAGVTQTPRYLIKTRGQQVTLSCSPISGHRSVSWYQQTPGQGLQFLFEYFSETQRNKGNFPGRFSGRQFSNSRSEMNVSTLELGDSALYLCASSPFPGSTDTQYFGPGTRLTVL.

This clonotype was seen a few times. CDR3 loop: CASSSLGGREQYF. The CDR3 DNA reads TGCGCCAGCAGCAGCTTAGGGGGCAGGGAGCAGTACTTC. The chain has TRBV5-1 and TRBJ2-7; 7 bases are a match to TRBD1. V dropped 4 bases and J dropped 7; count of bases not matched to a gene: 8. Germline V CDR1 and CDR2: SGHRS, YFSETQ. The length of the CDR3 is 13 residues.